A single sample is the source of the 11 T cell receptor beta chains below, sequenced in a study of Graves' ophthalmopathy and Graves' hyperthyroidism (dated by TCRdb to between 2017 and 2018). Data came from an Illumina HiSeq 2000. For repertoire sequencing, the TCR beta CDR3 regions were amplified from RNA transcripts. The first round was an RT-PCR using HTBI primers with the Qiagen OneStep RT-PCR kit, and this first round was followed by a second-round multiplex PCR, then size selection and purification. TCRdb reanalyzed the raw reads on its own, using fastp at Q25 for trimming and MiXCR for clone calling, and kept in-frame beta chains. Each record represents a unique CDR3 protein, reported with the most common genes and DNA among its rows. The sample has about 1.1 million distinct CDR3 sequences on record, about 40% of them singletons. The ten largest make up roughly 11% of the sample. Sequences were obtained from peripheral blood or thyroid tissue (not recorded which). The receptors derive from an adult man with Graves' hyperthyroidism.

In DNA form, the CDR3 reads TGTGCCAGCAGCCCCACCGGGACAGGTCTGGGTGAAGCTTTCTTT. It specifies CASSPTGTGLGEAFF. The J gene is TRBJ1-1, the V gene TRBV7-9, with 8 nucleotides matching TRBD1. With V trimmed by 5 bases and J by 7 bases, 12 bases remained unmatched. The CDR3 is made up of 15 amino acids. Germline lookup yields CDR1 SEHNR and CDR2 FQNEAQ (reference sequence).

This clonotype was recorded at least ten times. Here the CDR3 reads CASSLRQGAYSNQPQHF. The CDR3 DNA sequence: TGTGCCAGCAGCTTGAGACAGGGGGCTTATAGCAATCAGCCCCAGCATTTT. V usage is TRBV7-2 and J usage is TRBJ1-5; 10 positions match TRBD1. CDR1 is SGHTA, CDR2 FQGNSA, per germline. J was trimmed by 0 bases and V by 3 bases; bases with no gene match: 5. CDR3 length: 17 amino acids. Looking up the rest from reference TRBV7-2 and TRBJ1-5 gives the full variable domain: GAGVSQSPSNKVTEKGKDVELRCDPISGHTALYWYRQSLGQGLEFLIYFQGNSAPDKSGLPSDRFSAERTGGSVSTLTIQRTQQEDSAVYLCASSLRQGAYSNQPQHFGDGTRLSIL.

This clonotype was recorded many times. The chain links TRBV19 to TRBJ2-6; D remains unclear. The length of the CDR3 is 15 residues. The germline gives CDR1 LNHDA, CDR2 SQIVND (reference sequence). The V gene lost 7 bases and the J gene lost 3 bases, with 13 bases spanning the gap. The CDR3 DNA follows: TGTGCCAGTACCCCGTGGGCAGTTGGGGCCAACGTCCTGACTTTC. Encoded protein: CASTPWAVGANVLTF. The full variable domain, its missing parts supplied by reference TRBV19 and TRBJ2-6, is DGGITQSPKYLFRKEGQNVTLSCEQNLNHDAMYWYRQDPGQGLRLIYYSQIVNDFQKGDIAEGYSVSREKKESFPLTVTSAQKNPTAFYLCASTPWAVGANVLTFGAGSRLTVL.

This clonotype was counted at least ten times. This chain joins TRBV6-5 and TRBJ1-1, with TRBD1 matching 7 bases. Germline-derived CDR1 and CDR2 are MNHEY and SVGAGI. The ends lost 5 bases at V and 4 bases at J; junction bases unmatched: 7. The CDR3 runs to 14 residues. CDR3 loop: CASSQDRAPTEAFF. CDR3 nucleotide sequence: TGTGCCAGCAGTCAAGACAGGGCACCCACTGAAGCTTTCTTT.

For this clonotype: With a much larger clone just one base away, this may be a read error. V is TRBV2 and J is TRBJ2-5, with 8 nucleotides matching TRBD1. Germline V gene data show CDR1 as SNHLY and CDR2 as FYNNEI. The CDR3 has 15 residues. The CDR3 loop reads CTSTTDDRGGETQYF. CDR3 bases: TGTACCAGCACTACTGACGACAGGGGTGGGGAGACCCAGTACTTC. The full variable domain, rest sourced from reference TRBV2 and TRBJ2-5, is EPEVTQTPSHQVTQMGQEVILRCVPISNHLYFYWYRQILGQKVEFLVSFYNNEISEKSEIFDDQFSVERPDGSNFTLKIRSTKLEDSAMYFCTSTTDDRGGETQYFGPGTRLLVL.

In this sample, this clonotype turned up many times. The gene calls are TRBV6-5 and TRBJ1-6; D unclear. The CDR3 length is 12 residues. Deletions cut 6 bases from V and 11 bases from J, with 11 bases between. Looked up from germline, CDR1 is MNHEY and CDR2 is SVGAGI. The CDR3, as DNA: TGTGCCAGCAGGACCCTTAAGGCACCCCTCCACTTT. Its protein product is CASRTLKAPLHF.

This chain uses TRBV29-1 with TRBJ1-5; D is unresolved. Germline V gene lookup returns CDR1 SQVTM and CDR2 ANQGSEA. This CDR3 has 13 residues. With 7 bases removed from V and 5 bases from J, the gap between germline ends came to 15 bases. The chain's CDR3 is CSAADGRDQPQHF. Written as DNA, the CDR3 is TGCAGCGCTGCGGACGGGAGGGATCAGCCCCAGCATTTT.

The J gene is TRBJ1-1, the V gene TRBV18; weak D call: TRBD1 (6 bases). This CDR3 is 12 amino acids long. CDR1 and CDR2 from the germline V gene are KGHSH and LQKENI. V lost 5 bases, J lost 11 bases, and 15 bases lay in between. CDR3 region: CASSVGHTLAFF. In nucleotides, the CDR3 is TGTGCCAGCTCAGTGGGACATACTCTGGCTTTCTTT.

This clonotype showed up many times. The chain joins TRBV25-1 to TRBJ2-7; D unresolved. V was trimmed by 4 bases and J by 3 bases, leaving 10 bases between them. Germline V CDR1 and CDR2: MGHDK, SYGVNS. CDR3 length: 13 residues. The CDR3 spells CASSARYSYEQYF. CDR3 nucleotides: TGTGCCAGCAGTGCAAGATACAGCTACGAGCAGTACTTC.

In the case of this clonotype: This CDR3 fails to terminate in the conserved phenylalanine or tryptophan, so it likely reflects a read error. The chain links TRBV2 to TRBJ1-1; D gene unclear. This CDR3 is built from 14 residues. Per germline, CDR1 SNHLY and CDR2 FYNNEI. The CDR3 sequence is CDSSEGRMNTEAFL. DNA for the CDR3: TGTGACAGCTCGGAGGGCAGAATGAACACTGAAGCTTTCCTT.

The V call is TRBV7-2, the J call TRBJ2-5; 7 bases fit TRBD1. Trimming cost V 6 bases and J 5 bases; bases outside gene matches: 6. Germline V gives CDR1 SGHTA, CDR2 FQGNSA. The CDR3 totals 13 residues. The CDR3 DNA reads as TGTGCCAGCAGACCGGTACAGGGGGAGACCCAGTACTTC. Protein product: CASRPVQGETQYF. Full variable domain (remainder filled in from reference TRBV7-2 and TRBJ2-5): GAGVSQSPSNKVTEKGKDVELRCDPISGHTALYWYRQSLGQGLEFLIYFQGNSAPDKSGLPSDRFSAERTGGSVSTLTIQRTQQEDSAVYLCASRPVQGETQYFGPGTRLLVL.